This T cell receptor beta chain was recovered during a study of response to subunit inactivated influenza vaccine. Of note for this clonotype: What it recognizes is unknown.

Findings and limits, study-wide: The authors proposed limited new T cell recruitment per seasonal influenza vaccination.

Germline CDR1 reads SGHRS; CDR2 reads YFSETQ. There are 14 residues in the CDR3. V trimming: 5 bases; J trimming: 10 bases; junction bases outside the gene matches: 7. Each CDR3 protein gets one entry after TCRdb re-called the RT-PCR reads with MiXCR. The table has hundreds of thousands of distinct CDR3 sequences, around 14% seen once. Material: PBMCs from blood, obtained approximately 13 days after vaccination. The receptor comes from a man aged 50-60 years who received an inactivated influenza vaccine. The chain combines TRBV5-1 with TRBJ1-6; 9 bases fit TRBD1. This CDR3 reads CASRGGQGGSPLHF. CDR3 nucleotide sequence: TGCGCCAGCAGAGGGGGACAGGGAGGATCACCCCTCCACTTT.